What follows are 19 T cell receptor beta chains derived from one specimen sequenced in a study of shared clonotypes between healthy human individuals. The protocol was immunoSEQ multiplex PCR, while the TCRdb copy is restricted to in-frame clones and leaves out a portion. The repertoire holds around 700,000 clones, with about 90% as singletons. As defined, naive CD8 cells were CD45RO-negative and positively selected for CCR7, with terminally differentiated effector memory CD45RA+ cells excluded. The sequenced sample consisted of naive CD8+ T cells sorted from blood. Receptors were obtained from a man aged 25 to 40 in good health.

This rearrangement joins TRBV27 to TRBJ2-5, with D possibly matching TRBD2 (6 bases). Between the trimmed V and J ends, which lost 5 bases and 3 bases, there was a span of 16 bases. CDR3 length: 15 residues. Germline V gene data show CDR1 as MNHEY and CDR2 as SMNVEV (reference sequence). CDR3 sequence: CASSPRVGSEETQYF. Written as DNA, the CDR3 is TGTGCCAGCAGTCCCCGTGTCGGGAGCGAAGAGACCCAGTACTTC.

This clone was seen a few times. The chain links TRBV5-5 to TRBJ2-7; D not certain. Germline V gives CDR1 SGHKS, CDR2 YYEKEE (reference sequence). The CDR3 runs 16 residues. Deletions cut 4 bases from V and 4 bases from J, with 21 bases between. CDR3 in DNA: TGTGCCAGCAGCCCCACCGATTCCCAGAACCCATACGAGCAGTACTTC. Translated: CASSPTDSQNPYEQYF.

This sequence joins TRBV19 and TRBJ2-2; D assignment may be TRBD1 or TRBD2 (5 bases each). With 5 bases removed from V and 9 bases from J, the gap between germline ends came to 16 bases. The CDR3 length is 14 residues. Germline V gene sequence: CDR1 LNHDA, CDR2 SQIVND (reference sequence). CDR3: CASSPGTFAWELFF. The DNA for the CDR3 is TGTGCCAGTAGTCCGGGGACCTTTGCCTGGGAGCTGTTTTTT.

At least ten counts were recorded for this clone. The chain recombines TRBV6-1 with TRBJ2-6; 7 bases agree with TRBD1. CDR1 MNHNS and CDR2 SASEGT come from the germline V gene. CDR3 size: 15 residues. Trimming cost V 3 bases and J 3 bases; bases outside gene matches: 2. The CDR3 DNA reads as TGTGCCAGCAGTGATCGACAGGGTGGGGCCAACGTCCTGACTTTC. It specifies CASSDRQGGANVLTF.

This sequence joins TRBV4-1 and TRBJ2-7; D not resolved. Germline V lookup: CDR1 MGHRA, CDR2 YSYEKL. The ends were cut back, 1 base at V and 0 bases at J, with 16 bases in the middle. CDR3 length equals 17 residues. CDR3 coding DNA: TGCGCCAGCAGCCAAGGCAGGTCGGGCCAAAGCTCCTACGAGCAGTACTTC. Protein sequence: CASSQGRSGQSSYEQYF.

The rearrangement links TRBV27 to TRBJ2-7; D uncertain. The CDR3 consists of 14 residues. Germline V gene sequence: CDR1 MNHEY, CDR2 SMNVEV (reference sequence). V shed 7 bases and J shed 2 bases, with 15 bases lying between them. CDR3 nucleotide sequence: TGTGCCAGCACCACGGTAGGACGGACCTACGAGCAGTACTTC. The encoded protein is CASTTVGRTYEQYF.

This chain links TRBV5-1 with TRBJ1-4; 7 positions agree with TRBD1. Germline V gene data show CDR1 as SGHRS and CDR2 as YFSETQ. This CDR3 spans 14 amino acids. J gave up 4 bases and V 2 bases, and 2 bases lay outside the gene matches. The CDR3: CASSLTGVNEKLFF. The CDR3 DNA follows: TGCGCCAGCAGCTTAACAGGGGTTAATGAAAAACTGTTTTTT.

This sequence joins TRBV9 and TRBJ1-1; D is unresolved. Germline loops: CDR1 SGDLS, CDR2 YYNGEE. The V gene lost 2 bases and the J gene lost 0 bases, with 8 bases spanning the gap. This CDR3 is 14 amino acids long. In DNA form, the CDR3 reads TGTGCCAGCAGCGTCGACGCCATGAACACTGAAGCTTTCTTT. The encoded protein is CASSVDAMNTEAFF.

The V call is TRBV28, the J call TRBJ1-1; tentative D call: TRBD1 (6 bases). V was cut by 3 bases and J by 1 base, with 9 bases left in between. This CDR3 is 14 amino acids long. From germline, CDR1 is MDHEN and CDR2 SYDVKM. CDR3 sequence: CASSLTGENTEAFF. The CDR3 nucleotides read TGTGCCAGCAGTTTGACAGGCGAGAACACTGAAGCTTTCTTT. Full variable domain (rest looked up from reference TRBV28 and TRBJ1-1): DVKVTQSSRYLVKRTGEKVFLECVQDMDHENMFWYRQDPGLGLRLIYFSYDVKMKEKGDIPEGYSVSREKKERFSLILESASTNQTSMYLCASSLTGENTEAFFGQGTRLTVV.

The J gene is TRBJ2-7, the V gene TRBV25-1; 8 bases match TRBD1. The CDR3 sequence is 14 residues long. Germline lookup yields CDR1 MGHDK and CDR2 SYGVNS. V lost 4 bases to trimming and J lost 1 base; unmatched junction nucleotides: 3. The CDR3 bases are TGTGCCAGCAGTGCCCGGGACAGGTCCTACGAGCAGTACTTC. Protein sequence: CASSARDRSYEQYF.

The rearrangement links TRBV28 to TRBJ1-1; 8 nucleotides align to TRBD1. The CDR3 covers 16 residues. V was pared by 8 bases and J by 2 bases, with 13 bases of the junction left unmatched. Germline V gene data show CDR1 as MDHEN and CDR2 as SYDVKM. CDR3 DNA: TGTGCCAGCTCGCCCCACCCGGGACAGGTAAACACTGAAGCTTTCTTT. Translated: CASSPHPGQVNTEAFF.

This chain connects TRBV29-1 to TRBJ1-1; 8 bases match TRBD1. Per germline, CDR1 SQVTM and CDR2 ANQGSEA. The CDR3 is 13 residues long. V shed 6 bases, J shed 3 bases, and the junction held 6 bases outside the gene matches. This CDR3 is CSVLGQGYTEAFF. CDR3 DNA sequence: TGCAGCGTACTTGGACAGGGTTACACTGAAGCTTTCTTT. Variable domain in full (rest from reference TRBV29-1 and TRBJ1-1): SAVISQKPSRDICQRGTSLTIQCQVDSQVTMMFWYRQQPGQSLTLIATANQGSEATYESGFVIDKFPISRPNLTFSTLTVSNMSPEDSSIYLCSVLGQGYTEAFFGQGTRLTVV.

The V and J genes are TRBV27 and TRBJ2-2; D not resolved. The V and J ends lost 5 bases and 0 bases respectively, with 10 bases between them. Germline V CDR1 and CDR2: MNHEY, SMNVEV (reference sequence). The CDR3 has 15 amino acids. CDR3 protein: CASSHPRANTGELFF. The CDR3 bases are TGTGCCAGCAGTCATCCAAGGGCGAACACCGGGGAGCTGTTTTTT.

V usage is TRBV4-1 and J usage is TRBJ1-5; D is possibly TRBD1 (6 bases). This CDR3 contains 15 residues. Germline CDR1 and CDR2: MGHRA and YSYEKL. Trimming took 4 bases from V and 2 from J, leaving 12 bases between them. Here the CDR3 DNA reads TGCGCCAGCAGCCTCTCCGAGGGGGGCAATCAGCCCCAGCATTTT. This codes for CASSLSEGGNQPQHF.

This chain links TRBV15 with TRBJ2-1; a weak D match, TRBD1 (5 bases). Trimming took off 1 base at V and 3 bases at J, with 10 bases between the two ends. Looked up from germline, CDR1 is LNHNV and CDR2 is YYDKDF (reference sequence). CDR3 length equals 15 residues. The CDR3 DNA sequence: TGTGCCACCAGCAGAGTTCAGGGAAGCTACAATGAGCAGTTCTTC. Protein: CATSRVQGSYNEQFF.

The V and J genes are TRBV18 and TRBJ2-3, with TRBD1 matching 9 bases. CDR3 length: 15 amino acids. Per the germline V gene, CDR1 is KGHSH and CDR2 is LQKENI. Trimming at V came to 3 bases and at J to 3 bases, leaving 4 bases not matched to a gene. The CDR3 here is CASSPGTGLTDTQYF. CDR3 DNA sequence: TGTGCCAGCTCACCGGGGACAGGGTTAACAGATACGCAGTATTTT.

This CDR3 is CASSTQGRVTGELFF. The DNA for the CDR3 is TGTGCCAGCAGCACACAGGGAAGGGTCACCGGGGAGCTGTTTTTT. The chain recombines TRBV7-9 with TRBJ2-2; perhaps TRBD1 as D (6 bases). The CDR3 runs to 15 residues. Trimming removed 5 bases at V and 4 bases at J, with 14 bases between. Germline CDR1 and CDR2: SEHNR and FQNEAQ (reference sequence). The full variable domain, in which reference TRBV7-9 and TRBJ2-2 provide the parts outside the CDR3, is DTGVSQNPRHKITKRGQNVTFRCDPISEHNRLYWYRQTLGQGPEFLTYFQNEAQLEKSRLLSDRFSAERPKGSFSTLEIQRTEQGDSAMYLCASSTQGRVTGELFFGEGSRLTVL.

With respect to this clone: This probably arose from a read error, given a far larger clone one base away. Other DNA sequences in the sample encode the same CDR3. The J gene is TRBJ1-4, the V gene TRBV7-9; TRBD1 is a possible D gene (5 bases). This CDR3 is 13 amino acids long. Germline V gives CDR1 SEHNR, CDR2 FQNEAQ (reference sequence). Trimming removed 1 base at V and 8 bases at J, with 8 bases between. CDR3 amino acids: CASSLGAGEKLFF. Written as DNA, the CDR3 is TGTGCCAGCAGCTTAGGGGCAGGGGAAAAACTGTTTTTT.

This sequence joins TRBV2 and TRBJ2-1; TRBD1 agrees at 9 bases. CDR1 is SNHLY and CDR2 is FYNNEI in the germline V gene. Trimming removed 10 bases from V and 1 base from J; junction bases left unmatched: 2. The CDR3 is 13 residues long. CDR3 sequence reads: CAKGTGSYNEQFF. DNA of the CDR3: TGTGCCAAGGGGACAGGGTCCTACAATGAGCAGTTCTTC. The full variable domain, in which reference TRBV2 and TRBJ2-1 provide the parts outside the CDR3, is EPEVTQTPSHQVTQMGQEVILRCVPISNHLYFYWYRQILGQKVEFLVSFYNNEISEKSEIFDDQFSVERPDGSNFTLKIRSTKLEDSAMYFCAKGTGSYNEQFFGPGTRLTVL.